Sequencing of this T cell receptor (beta chain) was carried out in a study of blood T cell repertoires in COVID-19. This CDR3 is 14 amino acids long. Trimming took 6 bases from V and 3 from J; bases not matched to a gene: 0. Germline CDR1 reads SNHLY; CDR2 reads FYNNEI. Some clones are missing from TCRdb's copy, which holds only in-frame ones; the method was immunoSEQ multiplex PCR. This table holds about 190,000 clones, roughly 91% found once. The sequenced material came from peripheral blood. The rearrangement uses TRBV2 and TRBJ2-1, with 12 bases matching TRBD2. The receptor's source is a human donor in a cohort sampled during active COVID-19. The CDR3 DNA follows: TGTGCCAGCAGACTAGCGGGAGGCTACAATGAGCAGTTCTTC. Its translation is CASRLAGGYNEQFF.